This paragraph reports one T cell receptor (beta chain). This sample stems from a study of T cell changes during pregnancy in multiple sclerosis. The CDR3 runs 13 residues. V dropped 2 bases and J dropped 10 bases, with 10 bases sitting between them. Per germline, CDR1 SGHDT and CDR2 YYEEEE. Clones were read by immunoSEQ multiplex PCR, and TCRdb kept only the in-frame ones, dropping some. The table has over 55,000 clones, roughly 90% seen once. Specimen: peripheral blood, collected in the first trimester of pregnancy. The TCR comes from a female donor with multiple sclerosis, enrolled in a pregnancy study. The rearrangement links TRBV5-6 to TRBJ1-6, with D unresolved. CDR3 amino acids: CASSFTGISPLHF. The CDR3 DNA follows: TGTGCCAGCAGCTTCACGGGTATATCACCCCTCCACTTT.